The 21 T cell receptor beta chains reported below all come from one sample, sequenced in a study of cytomegalovirus exposure and HLA in healthy donors. Clones were read by immunoSEQ multiplex PCR, and TCRdb kept only the in-frame ones, dropping some. This sample has 130,000 to 150,000 clones, with roughly 90% found just once. Input material: PBMCs. All receptors come from a man aged 18 to 30 in good health and CMV-seronegative.

The chain has TRBV27 and TRBJ2-1; 10 bases fit TRBD2. The CDR3 spans 17 residues. The germline CDR1 and CDR2 sequences are MNHEY and SMNVEV (reference sequence). The J segment lost 2 bases and the V segment lost 2 bases, leaving 6 bases of the junction unmatched. The CDR3 spells CASSLTAGGPPYNEQFF. The CDR3 coding sequence is TGTGCCAGCAGTTTAACAGCGGGAGGGCCTCCCTACAATGAGCAGTTCTTC.

The chain couples TRBV9 to TRBJ2-3; a weak D match, TRBD2 (5 bases). The CDR3 runs to 17 residues. Germline V gene data show CDR1 as SGDLS and CDR2 as YYNGEE. V lost 0 bases to trimming and J lost 4 bases, with 18 bases between them. The CDR3 is CASSVDYALGSPDTQYF. The CDR3 nucleotides are TGTGCCAGCAGCGTAGACTATGCGCTTGGGAGCCCAGATACGCAGTATTTT.

The rearrangement links TRBV10-1 to TRBJ1-6; D may be TRBD1 (5 bases). The germline CDR1 and CDR2 sequences are WNHNN and SYGVQD (reference sequence). The CDR3 runs 15 residues. The V gene lost 2 bases and the J gene lost 4 bases, with 9 bases spanning the gap. The CDR3 region is CASSEGQGYNSPLHF. CDR3 bases: TGCGCCAGCAGTGAGGGCCAGGGTTATAATTCACCCCTCCACTTT.

The chain joins TRBV6-1 to TRBJ2-7, with D possibly matching TRBD2 (5 bases). Trimming left V 6 bases short and J 4 bases short, with 10 bases between. This CDR3 spans 12 amino acids. Looked up from germline, CDR1 is MNHNS and CDR2 is SASEGT. In DNA form, the CDR3 reads TGTGCCAGCAGGGACCCGGGATACGAGCAGTACTTC. It codes for CASRDPGYEQYF.

The chain recombines TRBV7-8 with TRBJ1-2; D perhaps matches TRBD1 (6 bases). The germline V gene has CDR1 SGHVS and CDR2 FQNEAQ. V gave up 5 bases and J gave up 3 bases, with 16 bases separating them. CDR3 length: 15 residues. DNA for the CDR3: TGTGCCAGCAGCCGGGTAACGGGGGGCGACTATGGCTACACCTTC. Translating gives CASSRVTGGDYGYTF.

The chain couples TRBV30 to TRBJ2-3; perhaps TRBD2 as D (5 bases). From germline, CDR1 is GTSNPN and CDR2 SVGIG (reference sequence). The CDR3 is 17 amino acids. V lost 0 bases, J lost 0 bases, and 16 bases lay in between. The CDR3 here is CAWSVLSAGPSTDTQYF. The CDR3, as DNA: TGTGCCTGGAGTGTACTGTCGGCGGGTCCTAGCACAGATACGCAGTATTTT.

The chain couples TRBV5-1 to TRBJ2-1; D gene unclear. Trimming left V 0 bases short and J 8 bases short, with 9 bases between. This CDR3 contains 13 residues. Germline values: CDR1 SGHRS, CDR2 YFSETQ. Here the CDR3 DNA reads TGCGCCAGCAGCTTGGCCTCCGGTTATGAGCAGTTCTTC. Protein product: CASSLASGYEQFF.

The V and J genes are TRBV7-9 and TRBJ1-5, with 12 bases lining up with TRBD1. The trim removed 5 bases at V and 5 bases at J, leaving 7 bases unmatched. Germline V gene data show CDR1 as SEHNR and CDR2 as FQNEAQ (reference sequence). The CDR3 sequence is 16 residues long. The CDR3 DNA reads TGTGCCAGCAGCGATTCCGGGACAGGGGGCCATCAGCCCCAGCATTTT. It is translated as CASSDSGTGGHQPQHF.

The chain employs TRBV10-1 and TRBJ2-3, with 8 bases identical to TRBD1. There are 14 residues in the CDR3. V lost 5 bases to trimming and J lost 5 bases; unmatched junction nucleotides: 6. Germline V lookup: CDR1 WNHNN, CDR2 SYGVQD (reference sequence). The CDR3 reads CASSKDRVQDTQYF. In DNA, the CDR3 is TGCGCCAGCAGTAAGGACAGGGTACAAGATACGCAGTATTTT.

This chain uses TRBV6-4 with TRBJ1-6, with D unclear. The CDR3 is 14 residues long. V was pared by 3 bases and J by 7 bases, with 10 bases between. The V gene's germline CDR1 is MRHNA and CDR2 SNTAGT. CDR3 coding DNA: TGTGCCAGCAGTGAGGACCGGGGAAATTCACCCCTCCACTTT. Its protein is CASSEDRGNSPLHF.

In its sample, this clone was seen once. The genes are TRBV6-1 and TRBJ2-1; 11 positions match TRBD2. CDR3 length: 15 amino acids. Germline CDR1 is MNHNS and CDR2 is SASEGT. The V segment lost 5 bases and the J segment 6 bases; nucleotides outside the gene matches: 6. CDR3 protein: CASSTTSGGGNEQFF. The DNA of the CDR3 is TGTGCCAGCAGTACCACTAGCGGGGGTGGCAATGAGCAGTTCTTC.

The chain joins TRBV7-9 to TRBJ1-5; tentatively, D is TRBD1 (6 bases). The V and J ends lost 5 bases and 2 bases respectively, with 10 bases between them. This CDR3 has 14 amino acids. In germline, CDR1 is SEHNR, CDR2 FQNEAQ (reference sequence). In DNA, the CDR3 is TGTGCCAGCAGCCCAGGGGTGGGCAATCAGCCCCAGCATTTT. It specifies CASSPGVGNQPQHF.

The CDR3 spells CASSHPGNYEQFF. The CDR3 DNA follows: TGTGCCAGCAGCCACCCCGGGAACTATGAGCAGTTCTTC. V usage is TRBV5-4 and J usage is TRBJ2-1; perhaps TRBD2 as D (5 bases). This CDR3 spans 13 amino acids. Germline V gene sequence: CDR1 SGHNT, CDR2 YYREEE (reference sequence). V lost 4 bases and J 8 bases, leaving 13 bases between the germline ends.

The V call is TRBV4-1, the J call TRBJ1-4; perhaps TRBD1 as D (5 bases). The germline V and J ends were trimmed by 2 bases and 1 base, with 11 bases remaining between them. This CDR3 is 16 amino acids long. Germline values: CDR1 MGHRA, CDR2 YSYEKL. This CDR3 reads CASSQSQGVTNEKLFF. DNA for the CDR3: TGCGCCAGCAGCCAATCCCAGGGTGTAACTAATGAAAAACTGTTTTTT.

This sequence joins TRBV6-1 and TRBJ2-5; 8 nucleotides line up with TRBD1. Trimming removed 6 bases from V and 3 bases from J; junction bases left unmatched: 3. CDR1 is MNHNS, CDR2 SASEGT, per germline. CDR3 length: 13 amino acids. CDR3 residues: CASRKQGEETQYF. For the CDR3, the DNA is TGTGCCAGCAGGAAACAGGGGGAAGAGACCCAGTACTTC.

The chain is built from TRBV7-8 and TRBJ1-5; 8 bases line up with TRBD1. The J segment lost 6 bases and the V segment lost 4 bases, leaving 5 bases of the junction unmatched. The CDR3 spans 14 residues. Looked up from germline, CDR1 is SGHVS and CDR2 is FQNEAQ. CDR3 region: CASSSTGDFQPQHF. The CDR3 DNA follows: TGTGCCAGCAGCTCGACAGGGGACTTTCAGCCCCAGCATTTT.

This chain uses TRBV4-1 with TRBJ2-2, with 7 bases fitting TRBD1. Losses at the gene ends were 0 bases for V and 5 bases for J; bases not matched to a gene: 3. The CDR3 is 15 amino acids. The V gene's germline CDR1 is MGHRA and CDR2 YSYEKL. The CDR3 DNA sequence: TGCGCCAGCAGCCAAGACGACAGGGTTACCGGGGAGCTGTTTTTT. This encodes CASSQDDRVTGELFF.

The rearrangement uses TRBV19 and TRBJ2-1; tentative D call: TRBD2 (5 bases). The germline V gene encodes CDR1 LNHDA and CDR2 SQIVND (reference sequence). The CDR3 totals 18 residues. Between the trimmed V and J ends, which lost 3 bases and 1 base, there was a span of 19 bases. CDR3 nucleotide sequence: TGTGCCAGTAGTATTTATGGTCGGGCGGGCCCGTCCTACAATGAGCAGTTCTTC. It encodes CASSIYGRAGPSYNEQFF.

The chain carries TRBV6-4 and TRBJ2-2; D might be TRBD1 (5 bases). CDR3 length equals 16 residues. The germline V and J ends were trimmed by 9 bases and 6 bases, with 23 bases remaining between them. CDR1 and CDR2 from the germline V gene are MRHNA and SNTAGT. The CDR3: CARGVPRWGPAGELFF. The DNA of the CDR3 is TGTGCCAGAGGCGTCCCTCGATGGGGCCCGGCCGGGGAGCTGTTTTTT.

The chain couples TRBV9 to TRBJ2-1; the D gene is possibly TRBD1 (5 bases). V dropped 2 bases and J dropped 9 bases, with 18 bases sitting between them. The germline V gene has CDR1 SGDLS and CDR2 YYNGEE. This CDR3 is 15 amino acids long. CDR3 protein: CASSVLTTGSGEQFF. The CDR3 coding sequence is TGTGCCAGCAGCGTCCTCACTACAGGCTCCGGTGAGCAGTTCTTC.

This clone was counted between two and nine times. The chain has TRBV18 and TRBJ2-7, with 7 positions matching TRBD1. The CDR3 consists of 13 residues. V lost 0 bases to trimming and J lost 4 bases; unmatched junction nucleotides: 0. Germline CDR1 KGHSH, CDR2 LQKENI. CDR3 protein: CASSPPGQYEQYF. In nucleotides, the CDR3 is TGTGCCAGCTCACCACCGGGACAGTACGAGCAGTACTTC.